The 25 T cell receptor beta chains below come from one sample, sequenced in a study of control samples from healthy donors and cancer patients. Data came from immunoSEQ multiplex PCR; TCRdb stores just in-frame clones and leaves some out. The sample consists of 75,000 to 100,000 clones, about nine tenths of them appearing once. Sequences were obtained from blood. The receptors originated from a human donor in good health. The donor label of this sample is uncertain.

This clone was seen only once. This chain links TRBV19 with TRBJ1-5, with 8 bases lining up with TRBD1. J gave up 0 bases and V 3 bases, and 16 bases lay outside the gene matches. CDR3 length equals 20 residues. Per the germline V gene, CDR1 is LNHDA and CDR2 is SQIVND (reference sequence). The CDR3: CASSMKRTGNDLYSNQPQHF. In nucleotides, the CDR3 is TGTGCCAGTAGTATGAAACGGACAGGGAACGACCTTTATAGCAATCAGCCCCAGCATTTT. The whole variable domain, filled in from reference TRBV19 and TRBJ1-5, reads DGGITQSPKYLFRKEGQNVTLSCEQNLNHDAMYWYRQDPGQGLRLIYYSQIVNDFQKGDIAEGYSVSREKKESFPLTVTSAQKNPTAFYLCASSMKRTGNDLYSNQPQHFGDGTRLSIL.

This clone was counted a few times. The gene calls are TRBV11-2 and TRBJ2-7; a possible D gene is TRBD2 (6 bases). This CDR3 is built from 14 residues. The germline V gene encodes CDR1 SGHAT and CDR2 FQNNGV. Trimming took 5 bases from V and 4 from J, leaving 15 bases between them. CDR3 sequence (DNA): TGTGCCAGCAGCCGGGGACTCGGGGGATACGAGCAGTACGTC. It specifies CASSRGLGGYEQYV.

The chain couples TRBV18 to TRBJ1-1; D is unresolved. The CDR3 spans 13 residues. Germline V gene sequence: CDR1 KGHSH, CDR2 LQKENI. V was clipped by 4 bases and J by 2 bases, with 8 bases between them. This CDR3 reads CASSQQINTEAFF. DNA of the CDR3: TGTGCCAGCTCACAACAGATTAACACTGAAGCTTTCTTT.

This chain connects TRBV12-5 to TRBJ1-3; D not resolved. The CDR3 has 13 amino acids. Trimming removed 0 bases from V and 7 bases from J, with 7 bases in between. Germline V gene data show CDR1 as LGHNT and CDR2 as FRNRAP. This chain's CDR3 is CASGLVSGNTIYF. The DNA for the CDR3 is TGTGCTAGTGGTTTGGTAAGCGGGAACACCATATATTTT.

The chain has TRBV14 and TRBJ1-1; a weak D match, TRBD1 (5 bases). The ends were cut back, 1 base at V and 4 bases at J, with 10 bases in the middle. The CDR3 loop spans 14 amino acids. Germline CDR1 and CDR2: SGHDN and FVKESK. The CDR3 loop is CASSQGQSVTEAFF. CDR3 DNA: TGTGCCAGCAGCCAAGGACAGTCGGTCACTGAAGCTTTCTTT.

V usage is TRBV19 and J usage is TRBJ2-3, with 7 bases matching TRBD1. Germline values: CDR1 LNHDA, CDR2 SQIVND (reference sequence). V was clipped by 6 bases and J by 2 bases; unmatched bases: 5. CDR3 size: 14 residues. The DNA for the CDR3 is TGTGCCAGTAGCCCGGGACAGACCACAGATACGCAGTATTTT. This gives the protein CASSPGQTTDTQYF.

CDR3 DNA: TGTGCCAGCAGCTTAAACCCTAGCGGGGGGTTGAATGAGCAGTTCTTC. It specifies CASSLNPSGGLNEQFF. The chain uses TRBV11-2 and TRBJ2-1; 11 bases align to TRBD2. The germline gives CDR1 SGHAT, CDR2 FQNNGV. The junction had 7 bases not matched to a gene; V was cut back by 2 bases and J by 7 bases. The CDR3 covers 16 residues.

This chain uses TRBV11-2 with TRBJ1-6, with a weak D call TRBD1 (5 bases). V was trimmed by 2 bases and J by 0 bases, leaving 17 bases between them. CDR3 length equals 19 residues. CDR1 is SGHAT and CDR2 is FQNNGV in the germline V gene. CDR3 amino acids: CASSLTTRGGGSYNSPLHF. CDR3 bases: TGTGCCAGCAGCTTAACCACACGGGGTGGGGGCTCCTATAATTCACCCCTCCACTTT.

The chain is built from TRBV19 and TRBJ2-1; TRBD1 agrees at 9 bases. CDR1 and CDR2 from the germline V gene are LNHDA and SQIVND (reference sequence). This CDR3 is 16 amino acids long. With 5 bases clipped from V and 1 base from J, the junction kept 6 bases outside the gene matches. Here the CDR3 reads CASSQGTGISYNEQFF. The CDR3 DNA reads TGTGCCAGTAGTCAGGGGACAGGGATATCCTACAATGAGCAGTTCTTC.

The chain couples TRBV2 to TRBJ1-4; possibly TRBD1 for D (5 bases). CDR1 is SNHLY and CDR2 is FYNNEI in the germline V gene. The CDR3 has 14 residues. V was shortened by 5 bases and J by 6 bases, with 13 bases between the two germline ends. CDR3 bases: TGTGCCAGCAGTCTATGGCAGGGATATGAAAAACTGTTTTTT. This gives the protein CASSLWQGYEKLFF.

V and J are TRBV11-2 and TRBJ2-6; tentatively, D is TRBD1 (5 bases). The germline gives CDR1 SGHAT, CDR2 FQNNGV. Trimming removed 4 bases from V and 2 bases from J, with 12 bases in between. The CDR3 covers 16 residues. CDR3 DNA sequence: TGTGCCAGCAGCTCCCCAGGGATGCCTGGGGCCAACGTCCTGACTTTC. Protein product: CASSSPGMPGANVLTF.

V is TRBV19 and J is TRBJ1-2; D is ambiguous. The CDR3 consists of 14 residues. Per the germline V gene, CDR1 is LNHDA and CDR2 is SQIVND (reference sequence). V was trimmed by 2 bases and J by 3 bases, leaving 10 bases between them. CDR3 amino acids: CASSIFGIDYGYTF. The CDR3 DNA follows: TGTGCCAGTAGTATATTTGGTATTGACTATGGCTACACCTTC.

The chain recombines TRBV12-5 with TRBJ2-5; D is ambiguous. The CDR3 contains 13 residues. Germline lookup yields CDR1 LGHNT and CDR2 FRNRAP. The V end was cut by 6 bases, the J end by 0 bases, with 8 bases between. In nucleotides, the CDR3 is TGTGCTAGTGGCTCAATAGACCAAGAGACCCAGTACTTC. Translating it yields CASGSIDQETQYF.

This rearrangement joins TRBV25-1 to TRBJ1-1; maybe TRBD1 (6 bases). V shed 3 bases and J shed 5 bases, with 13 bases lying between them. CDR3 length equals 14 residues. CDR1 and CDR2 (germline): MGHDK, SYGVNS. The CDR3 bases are TGTGCCAGCAGTGAGAACAGGGAAATAACTGAAGCTTTCTTT. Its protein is CASSENREITEAFF. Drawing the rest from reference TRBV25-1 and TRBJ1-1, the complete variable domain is EADIYQTPRYLVIGTGKKITLECSQTMGHDKMYWYQQDPGMELHLIHYSYGVNSTEKGDLSSESTVSRIRTEHFPLTLESARPSHTSQYLCASSENREITEAFFGQGTRLTVV.

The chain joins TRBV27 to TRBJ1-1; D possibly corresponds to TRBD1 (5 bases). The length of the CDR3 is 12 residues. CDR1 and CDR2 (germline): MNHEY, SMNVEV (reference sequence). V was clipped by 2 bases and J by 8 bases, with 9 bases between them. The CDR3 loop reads CASSLRGSEAFF. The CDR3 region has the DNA TGTGCCAGCAGTTTAAGGGGTTCAGAAGCTTTCTTT.

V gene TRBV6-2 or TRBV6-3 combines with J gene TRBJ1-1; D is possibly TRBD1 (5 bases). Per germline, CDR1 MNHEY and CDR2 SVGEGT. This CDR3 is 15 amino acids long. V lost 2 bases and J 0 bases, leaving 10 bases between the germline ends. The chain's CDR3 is CASSYGGRVNTEAFF. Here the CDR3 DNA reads TGTGCCAGCAGTTACGGGGGACGGGTGAACACTGAAGCTTTCTTT.

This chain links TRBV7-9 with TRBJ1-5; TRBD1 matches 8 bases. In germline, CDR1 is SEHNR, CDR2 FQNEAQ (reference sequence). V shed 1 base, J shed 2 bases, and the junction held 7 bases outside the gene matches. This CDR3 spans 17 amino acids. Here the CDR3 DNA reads TGTGCCAGCAGCTTAGAGGCAGGGGGCGGGCGCAATCAGCCCCAGCATTTT. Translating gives CASSLEAGGGRNQPQHF.

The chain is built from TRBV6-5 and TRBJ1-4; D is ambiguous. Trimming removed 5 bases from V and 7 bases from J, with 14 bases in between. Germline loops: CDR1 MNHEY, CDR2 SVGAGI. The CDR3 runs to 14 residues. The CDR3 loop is CASSLRGSGEKLFF. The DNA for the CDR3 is TGTGCCAGCAGTCTACGGGGTTCCGGTGAAAAACTGTTTTTT.

This chain's CDR3 is CASSVGQGTMETQYF. CDR3 nucleotides: TGTGCCAGCAGCGTAGGGCAGGGCACGATGGAGACCCAGTACTTC. The chain links TRBV9 to TRBJ2-5; possible D gene TRBD1, 5 bases. The CDR3 covers 15 residues. V was cut by 0 bases and J by 5 bases, with 14 bases left in between. Germline CDR1 reads SGDLS; CDR2 reads YYNGEE.

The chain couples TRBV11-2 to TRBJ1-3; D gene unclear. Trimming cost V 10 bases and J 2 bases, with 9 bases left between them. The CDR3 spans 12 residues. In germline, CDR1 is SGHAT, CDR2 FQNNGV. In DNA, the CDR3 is TGTGCCATCAACGAGGCTGGAAACACCATATATTTT. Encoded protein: CAINEAGNTIYF.

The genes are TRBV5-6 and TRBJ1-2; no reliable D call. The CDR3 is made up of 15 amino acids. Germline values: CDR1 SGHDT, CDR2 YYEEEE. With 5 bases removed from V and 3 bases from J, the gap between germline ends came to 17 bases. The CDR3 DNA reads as TGTGCCAGCAGTTTGAGGGATCCAGTAGACTATGGCTACACCTTC. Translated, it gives CASSLRDPVDYGYTF.

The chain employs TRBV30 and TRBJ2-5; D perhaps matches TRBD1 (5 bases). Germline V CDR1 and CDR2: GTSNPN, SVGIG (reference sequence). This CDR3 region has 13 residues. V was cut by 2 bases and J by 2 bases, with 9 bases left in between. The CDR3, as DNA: TGTGCCTGGAGTCCCCGGACACAAGAGACCCAGTACTTC. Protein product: CAWSPRTQETQYF.

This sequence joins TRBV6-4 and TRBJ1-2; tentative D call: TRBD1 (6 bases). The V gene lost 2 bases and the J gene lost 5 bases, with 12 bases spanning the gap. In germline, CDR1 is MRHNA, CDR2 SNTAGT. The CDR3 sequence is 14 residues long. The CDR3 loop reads CASSDHRGGYGYTF. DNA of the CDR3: TGTGCCAGCAGTGACCATAGGGGGGGGTATGGCTACACCTTC.

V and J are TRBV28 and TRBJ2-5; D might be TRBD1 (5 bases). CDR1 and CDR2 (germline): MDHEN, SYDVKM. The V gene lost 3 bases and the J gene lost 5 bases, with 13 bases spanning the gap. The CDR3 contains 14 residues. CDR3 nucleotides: TGTGCCAGCAGTTTTAGGGTGACAGTTGAGACCCAGTACTTC. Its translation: CASSFRVTVETQYF. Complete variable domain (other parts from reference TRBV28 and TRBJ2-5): DVKVTQSSRYLVKRTGEKVFLECVQDMDHENMFWYRQDPGLGLRLIYFSYDVKMKEKGDIPEGYSVSREKKERFSLILESASTNQTSMYLCASSFRVTVETQYFGPGTRLLVL.

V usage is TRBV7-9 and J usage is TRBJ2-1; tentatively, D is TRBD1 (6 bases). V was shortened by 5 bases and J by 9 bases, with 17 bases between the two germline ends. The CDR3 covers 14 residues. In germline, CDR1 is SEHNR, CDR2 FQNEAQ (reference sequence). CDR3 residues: CASSHYTGLGEQFF. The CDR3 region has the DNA TGTGCCAGCAGCCACTATACAGGGCTTGGTGAGCAGTTCTTC.